In this sample, the clone carrying this TCR beta chain turned up once. The data stem from a study of blood T cell repertoires in COVID-19. Study-wide context: Samples taken during acute and convalescent COVID-19 were collected in the United States, Italy and Spain. PBMCs, B-cell-depleted T cells, or T cells were the source of the cDNA or gDNA that made up the material.

Original processing notes: Amplification of reference gene primers was used by the study to estimate nucleated cell counts. Sequencing used immunoSEQ multiplex PCR; TCRdb keeps in-frame clones, though not all of them. The D gene and trimming were derived from the DNA, and the V and J assignments and clone size from that table. The sample contains 30,000 or so clones, roughly 85% of which appear only once. Germline V gene data show CDR1 as MNHEY and CDR2 as SMNVEV (reference sequence). V was trimmed by 3 bases and J by 3 bases, leaving 18 bases between them. The CDR3 contains 16 residues. V gene TRBV27 combines with J gene TRBJ2-7, with a weak D call TRBD2 (7 bases). This receptor was identified in a man aged 50 to 60 with acute or convalescent COVID-19. Source material: peripheral blood. The CDR3 nucleotides are TGTGCCAGCAGTTTCCTCCGGGGGGCAGGGCGCTACGAGCAGTACTTC. This codes for CASSFLRGAGRYEQYF.